The 12 T cell receptor beta chains in this list originate from one sample, sequenced in a study of beta chain features in type 1 diabetes. No cognate antigen is known for these TCRs. The entirety of the isolated RNA underwent reverse transcription, so expressed TCRB transcripts were sequenced. The repertoire was sequenced with immunoSEQ multiplex PCR; TCRdb's copy has only in-frame clones and lacks some. This sample has under 55,000 clones, with roughly two fifths found just once. Whole-study results and caveats: Shorter TCRB CDR3s, moderately but significantly so, were found in Type 1 diabetes patients in all four CD4+ subsets.

The sequencing input was Tregs from blood. Receptors were obtained from a man aged 30 to 45 with type 1 diabetes.

The genes are TRBV27 and TRBJ1-1, with D possibly matching TRBD1 (6 bases). V was cut by 0 bases and J by 11 bases, with 19 bases left in between. The CDR3 is 15 residues long. Germline V gene sequence: CDR1 MNHEY, CDR2 SMNVEV (reference sequence). CDR3 loop: CASSLSPSPDRTAFF. The DNA of the CDR3 is TGTGCCAGCAGTTTATCCCCCTCCCCCGACAGGACCGCTTTCTTT.

The gene calls are TRBV28 and TRBJ1-2; D is ambiguous. This CDR3 has 15 residues. V was cut by 2 bases and J by 6 bases, with 16 bases left in between. The V gene's germline CDR1 is MDHEN and CDR2 SYDVKM. The CDR3 DNA follows: TGTGCCAGCAGTTTAGGCGGCAGTCCTCTACATGGCTACACCTTC. Protein sequence: CASSLGGSPLHGYTF.

This clone was seen only a few times. The genes are TRBV7-9 and TRBJ2-5, with D perhaps matching TRBD2 (6 bases). CDR3 length: 16 residues. The germline CDR1 and CDR2 sequences are SEHNR and FQNEAQ (reference sequence). V shed 0 bases and J shed 4 bases, with 15 bases lying between them. The CDR3 here is CASSLALSFSGETQYF. CDR3 coding DNA: TGTGCCAGCAGCTTAGCGCTGTCTTTTAGCGGAGAGACCCAGTACTTC.

This clone has more than one count but fewer than ten. The chain links TRBV7-2 to TRBJ2-3; 10 nucleotides line up with TRBD2. V shed 5 bases, J shed 4 bases, and the junction held 3 bases outside the gene matches. This CDR3 has 14 amino acids. In germline, CDR1 is SGHTA, CDR2 FQGNSA. DNA for the CDR3: TGTGCCAGCAGCGCTAGCGGGAGCGCAGATACGCAGTATTTT. Translation gives CASSASGSADTQYF.

Remarks on this clone: Other DNA sequences within the sample encode an identical CDR3. The chain is built from TRBV5-6 and TRBJ2-3, with D perhaps TRBD2 (6 bases). Trimming cost V 2 bases and J 1 base, with 8 bases left between them. The CDR3 has 14 amino acids. Germline values: CDR1 SGHDT, CDR2 YYEEEE. As DNA, the CDR3 is TGTGCCAGCAGCTTTTCTAGCGGCACAGATACGCAGTATTTT. Translated: CASSFSSGTDTQYF. Full variable domain (remainder filled in from reference TRBV5-6 and TRBJ2-3): DAGVTQSPTHLIKTRGQQVTLRCSPKSGHDTVSWYQQALGQGPQFIFQYYEEEERQRGNFPDRFSGHQFPNYSSELNVNALLLGDSALYLCASSFSSGTDTQYFGPGTRLTVL.

This rearrangement joins TRBV5-1 to TRBJ1-2; D perhaps matches TRBD1 (6 bases). The germline V gene encodes CDR1 SGHRS and CDR2 YFSETQ. Trimming took 0 bases from V and 0 from J, leaving 9 bases between them. This CDR3 spans 15 amino acids. The CDR3 sequence: CASSLGQGTNYGYTF. Here the CDR3 DNA reads TGCGCCAGCAGCTTGGGTCAGGGGACTAACTATGGCTACACCTTC. The whole variable domain, filled in from reference TRBV5-1 and TRBJ1-2, reads KAGVTQTPRYLIKTRGQQVTLSCSPISGHRSVSWYQQTPGQGLQFLFEYFSETQRNKGNFPGRFSGRQFSNSRSEMNVSTLELGDSALYLCASSLGQGTNYGYTFGSGTRLTVV.

CDR3 nucleotides: TGCGCCAGCAGCCCTAGCGGGAGATACCAAGAGACCCAGTACTTC. The encoded protein is CASSPSGRYQETQYF. The chain combines TRBV5-1 with TRBJ2-5, with 10 positions matching TRBD2. Losses at the gene ends were 4 bases for V and 0 bases for J; bases not matched to a gene: 3. The V gene's germline CDR1 is SGHRS and CDR2 YFSETQ. The CDR3 length is 15 residues. The complete variable domain, with remaining parts taken from reference TRBV5-1 and TRBJ2-5, reads KAGVTQTPRYLIKTRGQQVTLSCSPISGHRSVSWYQQTPGQGLQFLFEYFSETQRNKGNFPGRFSGRQFSNSRSEMNVSTLELGDSALYLCASSPSGRYQETQYFGPGTRLLVL.

This rearrangement joins TRBV28 to TRBJ1-2, with D maybe TRBD1 (6 bases). Germline V lookup: CDR1 MDHEN, CDR2 SYDVKM. The CDR3 sequence is 11 residues long. V was pared by 11 bases and J by 3 bases, with 10 bases between. The CDR3 DNA reads TGTGCCTCCCAGGGGTACTATGGCTACACCTTC. This encodes CASQGYYGYTF.

This clone was seen just once. This chain links TRBV7-6 with TRBJ2-5; unclear D gene. Germline loops: CDR1 SGHVS, CDR2 FNYEAQ. This CDR3 has 14 residues. Trimming took 2 bases from V and 5 from J, leaving 12 bases between them. The CDR3 loop reads CASSLIVAGETQYF. DNA for the CDR3: TGTGCCAGCAGCTTAATCGTTGCCGGGGAGACCCAGTACTTC. The full variable domain, with the rest looked up from reference TRBV7-6 and TRBJ2-5, is GAGVSQSPRYKVTKRGQDVALRCDPISGHVSLYWYRQALGQGPEFLTYFNYEAQQDKSGLPNDRFSAERPEGSISTLTIQRTEQRDSAMYRCASSLIVAGETQYFGPGTRLLVL.

This clone was observed a handful of times. The chain recombines TRBV28 with TRBJ2-3, with 9 bases matching TRBD2. The V segment lost 5 bases and the J segment 1 base; nucleotides outside the gene matches: 13. Germline V gene data show CDR1 as MDHEN and CDR2 as SYDVKM. This CDR3 has 18 amino acids. The CDR3 DNA follows: TGTGCCAGCAGTCGTGGACTAGCGTTCGGAGGGGGCACAGATACGCAGTATTTT. Translated: CASSRGLAFGGGTDTQYF.

In this sample, this clone turned up a few times. The rearrangement uses TRBV29-1 and TRBJ2-7; the match to TRBD2 covers 9 bases. Germline values: CDR1 SQVTM, CDR2 ANQGSEA. The trim removed 0 bases at V and 3 bases at J, leaving 9 bases unmatched. The CDR3 contains 16 residues. CDR3 sequence: CSVEDQHGSGSYEQYF. CDR3 sequence (DNA): TGCAGCGTTGAAGATCAACACGGTAGCGGGAGCTACGAGCAGTACTTC.

This chain joins TRBV6-5 and TRBJ2-3, with TRBD1 matching 9 bases. Germline trimming cut 6 bases from V and 5 bases from J; bases unmatched to any gene: 9. This CDR3 is 15 amino acids long. The germline gives CDR1 MNHEY, CDR2 SVGAGI. The DNA for the CDR3 is TGTGCCAGCAGAATAAACAGGGGGCGCGGAGATACGCAGTATTTT. Residues: CASRINRGRGDTQYF.